This passage covers 3 T cell receptor beta chains from one sample sequenced in a study of T cell responses to AZD1222 COVID-19 vaccine. Measured with immunoSEQ multiplex PCR; TCRdb has only the in-frame clones, and not every one. The table shows about 26,000 clones, with about 90% occurring only once. The source material was peripheral blood, sampled 28 days after the second AZD1222 dose. These receptors all stem from an adult who received the AZD1222 COVID-19 vaccine.

V usage is TRBV10-1 and J usage is TRBJ2-3, with no clear D. This CDR3 contains 11 residues. The germline V gene encodes CDR1 WNHNN and CDR2 SYGVQD (reference sequence). The V end was cut by 3 bases, the J end by 5 bases, with 3 bases between. Written as DNA, the CDR3 is TGCGCCAGCAGTGATATAGATACGCAGTATTTT. It specifies CASSDIDTQYF.

The V call is TRBV7-3, the J call TRBJ2-2, with TRBD1 matching 8 bases. The CDR3 totals 14 residues. J lost 4 bases, V lost 5 bases, and 3 bases had no gene match. The germline V gene has CDR1 SGHTA and CDR2 FQGTGA. Here the CDR3 reads CASSRQGATGELFF. CDR3 coding DNA: TGTGCCAGCAGCCGGCAGGGGGCCACCGGGGAGCTGTTTTTT.

The chain couples TRBV3-1 (or the pseudogene TRBV3-2) to TRBJ1-3, with D uncertain. The germline V gene has CDR1 LGHDT and CDR2 YNNKEL (reference sequence). The CDR3 spans 13 residues. The V gene lost 2 bases and the J gene lost 16 bases, with 18 bases spanning the gap. The CDR3 sequence is CASSQPPRGEKYF. CDR3 sequence (DNA): TGTGCCAGCAGCCAACCCCCTCGTGGTGAAAAGTATTTT.